The entry below describes one T cell receptor (beta chain). The data stem from a study of blood T cell repertoires in COVID-19. Across the study: There were acute and convalescent COVID-19 samples, and they came from the United States, Italy and Spain. T cells, B-cell-depleted T cells, or PBMCs supplied cDNA or gDNA.

The assay was immunoSEQ multiplex PCR, and TCRdb's table has in-frame clones only and misses some. The table lists about 130,000 clones, about 86% of them singletons, with roughly 9.1% in the top ten. Deletions cut 6 bases from V and 0 bases from J, with 8 bases between. CDR1 is MNHNY and CDR2 is SVGAGI in the germline V gene (reference sequence). CDR3 length equals 13 residues. The sample was peripheral blood. The V gene is TRBV6-6, the J gene TRBJ1-1; D unresolved. The receptor comes from a woman in her sixties or seventies with active or convalescent COVID-19. CDR3 nucleotides: TGTGCCAGCAGGACATACATGAACACTGAAGCTTTCTTT. This codes for CASRTYMNTEAFF.